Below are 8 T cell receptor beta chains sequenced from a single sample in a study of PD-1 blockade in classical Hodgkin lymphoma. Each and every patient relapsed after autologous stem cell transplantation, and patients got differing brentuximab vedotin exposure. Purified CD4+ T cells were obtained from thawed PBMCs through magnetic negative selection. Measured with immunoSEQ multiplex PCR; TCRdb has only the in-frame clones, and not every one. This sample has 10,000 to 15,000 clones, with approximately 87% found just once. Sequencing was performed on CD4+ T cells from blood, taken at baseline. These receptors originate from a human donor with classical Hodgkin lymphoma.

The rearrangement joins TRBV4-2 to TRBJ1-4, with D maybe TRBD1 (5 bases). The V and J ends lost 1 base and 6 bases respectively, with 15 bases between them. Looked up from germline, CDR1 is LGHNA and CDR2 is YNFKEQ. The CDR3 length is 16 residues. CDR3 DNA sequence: TGTGCCAGCAGCCAAGTTCGGCAGGGCTCGGATGAAAAACTGTTTTTT. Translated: CASSQVRQGSDEKLFF.

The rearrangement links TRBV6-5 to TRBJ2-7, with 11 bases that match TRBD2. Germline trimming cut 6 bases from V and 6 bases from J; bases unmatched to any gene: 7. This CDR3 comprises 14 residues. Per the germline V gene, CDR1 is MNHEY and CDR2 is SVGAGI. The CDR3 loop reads CASRGVLAGVEQYF. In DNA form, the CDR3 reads TGTGCCAGCAGGGGGGTACTAGCGGGGGTCGAGCAGTACTTC.

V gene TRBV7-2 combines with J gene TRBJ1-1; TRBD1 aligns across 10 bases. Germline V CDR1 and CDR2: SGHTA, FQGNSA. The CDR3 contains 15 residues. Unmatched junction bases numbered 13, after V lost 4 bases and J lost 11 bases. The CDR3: CASSSSQTGGGGAFF. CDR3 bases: TGTGCCAGCAGCTCGTCCCAGACAGGGGGCGGGGGTGCTTTCTTT.

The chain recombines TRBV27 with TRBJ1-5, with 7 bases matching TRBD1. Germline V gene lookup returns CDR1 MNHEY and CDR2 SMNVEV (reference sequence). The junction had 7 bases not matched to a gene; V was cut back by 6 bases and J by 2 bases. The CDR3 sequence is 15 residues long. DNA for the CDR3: TGTGCCAGCAGGGACAGGAGAGGGGGCAATCAGCCCCAGCATTTT. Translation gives CASRDRRGGNQPQHF.

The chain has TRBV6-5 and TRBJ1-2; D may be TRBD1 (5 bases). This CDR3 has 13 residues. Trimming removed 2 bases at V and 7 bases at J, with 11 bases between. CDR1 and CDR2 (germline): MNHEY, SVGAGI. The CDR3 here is CASSYLQGSGYTF. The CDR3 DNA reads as TGTGCCAGCAGTTACCTGCAGGGATCTGGCTACACCTTC.

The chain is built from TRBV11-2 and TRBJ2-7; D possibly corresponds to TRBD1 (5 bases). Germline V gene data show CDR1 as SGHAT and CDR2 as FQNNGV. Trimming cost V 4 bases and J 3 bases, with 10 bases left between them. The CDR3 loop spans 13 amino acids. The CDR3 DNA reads TGTGCCAGCAGCTCGATAACAGGCTACGAGCAGTACTTC. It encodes CASSSITGYEQYF. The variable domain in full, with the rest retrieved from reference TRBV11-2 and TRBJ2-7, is EAGVAQSPRYKIIEKRQSVAFWCNPISGHATLYWYQQILGQGPKLLIQFQNNGVVDDSQLPKDRFSAERLKGVDSTLKIQPAKLEDSAVYLCASSSITGYEQYFGPGTRLTVT.

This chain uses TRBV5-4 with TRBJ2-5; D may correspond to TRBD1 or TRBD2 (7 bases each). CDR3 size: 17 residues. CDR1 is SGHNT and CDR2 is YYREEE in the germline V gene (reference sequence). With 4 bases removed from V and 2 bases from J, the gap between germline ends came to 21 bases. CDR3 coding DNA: TGTGCCAGCAGCCCACCCGTGGCCAGGGGGGGGCAAGAGACCCAGTACTTC. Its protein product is CASSPPVARGGQETQYF.

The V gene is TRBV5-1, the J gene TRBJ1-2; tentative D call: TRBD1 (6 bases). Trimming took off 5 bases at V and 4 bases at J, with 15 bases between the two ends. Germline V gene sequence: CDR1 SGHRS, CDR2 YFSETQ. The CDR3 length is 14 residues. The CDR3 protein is CASREGEVGYGYTF. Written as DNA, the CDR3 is TGCGCCAGCAGAGAGGGGGAGGTGGGCTATGGCTACACCTTC.